Here is one T cell receptor beta chain with its context. Which antigen it targets is not known. One base away there is no much larger clone; base qualities are not given. V lost 5 bases and J lost 5 bases, and the count of bases not matched to a germline gene is 3. The CDR3, from cysteine to phenylalanine, totals 13 residues. Solely the CDR3 DNA is kept, with 39 bases framed from the first base. The germline V gene supplies CDR1 SGHNT and CDR2 YENEEA. The data stem from a study of siplizumab effects on memory and regulatory T cells (dated by TCRdb to between 2018 and 2021). About the full investigation: The effect of the anti-CD2 antibody siplizumab on alloreactive T-cell subsets was examined in allogeneic mixed lymphocyte reactions constructed from human PBMCs. What the study reported, not specific to this receptor: Among mappable alloreactive CD4+ clones, the Treg-derived fraction averaged around 63% with siplizumab versus around 25% in control reactions. Siplizumab significantly reduced the cumulative frequency of alloreactive sequences traceable to unstimulated CD4+ memory T cells. Compared with memory T cells, unstimulated naive T cells appeared more diverse, and naive cells seemed to make a substantial contribution to the alloresponse. A naive or memory phenotype could not be assigned to roughly 75-95% of proliferating CD4+ or CD8+ clones. Because sequences below about 10^-5 frequency were poorly captured, only a minor fraction of alloreactive clones could be mapped to unstimulated subsets. Whether proliferating Tregs from siplizumab cultures actually had suppressive function was not functionally confirmed.

In addition, sequencing in three donor pairs included unstimulated CD8+ effector memory subsets alongside CD4+ naive, CD8+ naive, CD8+ TEMRA and CD4+ memory subsets. Sorted unstimulated T cells and proliferating T cells recovered from mixed lymphocyte reactions were subjected to TCRbeta CDR3 sequencing. Fresh whole blood from nine to ten HLA-typed healthy donors was used as the source from which PBMCs were isolated. Libraries were prepared through the immunoSEQ multiplex PCR assay. The deep sequencing platform assayed 80,000 to 100,000 TCR templates per sample. Genomic DNA extracted from sorted T cells was the material used for TCRbeta CDR3 sequencing. For the original study's pipeline: The R programming language was used for the clonal analysis of the TCRbeta CDR3 data. Alloreactive CD4+ and CD8+ clones were defined by comparing unstimulated samples with post-reaction CFSE-low samples. Alloreactive CD4+ clones were assigned to regulatory or non-regulatory origin by matching sequences to sorted unstimulated Treg and non-Treg repertoires. The table was pulled from immuneACCESS by TCRdb, which kept in-frame rearrangements only. Such tables lose some clones; where checked, under half of the loss comes from unresolved V genes, and the rest has no known cause. D and trimming come from the DNA, and the V and J calls and clone size come from that table. Across this sample there are 40,000 to 45,000 clones, with 89% seen only once. Jointly, the top ten make up 0.25% of the sample.

This TCR was sampled from a human donor in good health. The chain employs TRBV11-3 and TRBJ2-1; 7 bases in the middle match TRBD2. Sequenced: naive CD4+ T cells sorted from blood. This specimen's cell subset or site label, per the study, means: unstimulated naive T cells. The CDR3 has the sequence CASSPGLDNEQFF. The nucleotide sequence reads TGTGCCAGCAGCCCTGGACTAGACAATGAGCAGTTCTTC. Reference TRBV11-3 and TRBJ2-1 proteins supply the regions before and after the CDR3; the full variable domain is: EAGVVQSPRYKIIEKKQPVAFWCNPISGHNTLYWYLQNLGQGPELLIRYENEEAVDDSQLPKDRFSAERLKGVDSTLKIQPAELGDSAVYLCASSPGLDNEQFFGPGTRLTVL.